The 5 T cell receptor beta chains given below trace back to one sample, sequenced in a study of Graves' ophthalmopathy and Graves' hyperthyroidism. As the template, RNA transcripts were used to amplify TCR beta CDR3 regions. The library came from an HTBI-primed first-round RT-PCR and a second-round multiplex PCR. TCRdb analysed the multiplex PCR reads with MiXCR anew, one entry per CDR3 protein. This table holds about 220,000 distinct CDR3 sequences, roughly 21% found once. Sequenced input: peripheral blood. These receptors all stem from a woman aged 45-60 years with Graves' ophthalmopathy.

This clonotype was counted ten times or more. This chain joins TRBV27 and TRBJ1-1; 7 bases line up with TRBD1. Per germline, CDR1 MNHEY and CDR2 SMNVEV (reference sequence). The length of the CDR3 is 15 residues. The J segment lost 0 bases and the V segment lost 4 bases, leaving 5 bases of the junction unmatched. The CDR3 sequence is CASSSLGTVNTEAFF. In nucleotides, the CDR3 is TGTGCCAGCAGTTCCCTTGGGACAGTGAACACTGAAGCTTTCTTT.

This clonotype appeared many times. This rearrangement joins TRBV12-3 or TRBV12-4 to TRBJ2-2, with D perhaps TRBD1 (5 bases). There are 14 residues in the CDR3. V was trimmed by 3 bases and J by 7 bases, leaving 12 bases between them. The CDR3 is CASSFRGSHGELFF. Written as DNA, the CDR3 is TGTGCCAGCAGTTTTAGGGGATCTCACGGGGAGCTGTTTTTT.

There are many counts of this clonotype. The gene calls are TRBV28 and TRBJ1-6; 9 bases are shared with TRBD1. CDR3 length: 14 residues. Germline V gene sequence: CDR1 MDHEN, CDR2 SYDVKM. The V segment lost 11 bases and the J segment 7 bases; nucleotides outside the gene matches: 9. CDR3 sequence (DNA): TGTGCCTGCCGTGGGGGACAGGGAAATTCACCCCTCCACTTT. It is translated as CACRGGQGNSPLHF.

V usage is TRBV6-1 and J usage is TRBJ1-1, with TRBD1 matching over 7 bases. Germline CDR1 and CDR2: MNHNS and SASEGT. The CDR3 totals 14 residues. With V trimmed by 5 bases and J by 1 base, 4 bases remained unmatched. CDR3 in amino acids: CASSPGQQNTEAFF. The CDR3 coding sequence is TGTGCCAGCAGTCCGGGACAGCAGAACACTGAAGCTTTCTTT.

This clonotype was found many times. The rearrangement joins TRBV10-1 to TRBJ2-5; no clear D gene. The V end lost 6 bases, the J end lost 1 base, and 9 bases lay between the germline ends. Germline V gene data show CDR1 as WNHNN and CDR2 as SYGVQD (reference sequence). This CDR3 has 13 residues. The CDR3 loop is CASSSLPQETQYF. The DNA for the CDR3 is TGCGCCAGCAGCTCTCTACCCCAAGAGACCCAGTACTTC.